The entry below describes one T cell receptor beta chain. The antigen remains unidentified. Researchers ran the PCR with 60 Vbeta and 13 Jbeta primers. Data came from immunoSEQ multiplex PCR; TCRdb stores just in-frame clones and leaves some out. The sample's table shows more than 25,000 clones. The data were taken from a study of cytomegalovirus exposure and HLA in healthy donors. Whole-study results and caveats: Researchers left out some V segments, among them TRBV6-2 and TRBV6-3, as indistinguishable. What a later analysis reportedly showed was that an Asian-associated ancestry cluster had fewer N-insertions than the approximately 700-donor mean.

The V end lost 8 bases, the J end lost 3 bases, and 15 bases lay between the germline ends. CDR3 length: 13 residues. From germline, CDR1 is SQVTM and CDR2 ANQGSEA. The chain has TRBV29-1 and TRBJ2-3; D may be TRBD2 (5 bases). The sequenced sample consisted of PBMCs. This clonotype originated in a young man in good health and CMV-seronegative. CDR3 nucleotide sequence: TGCAGCACCCGGGAACCGGGGACAGATACGCAGTATTTT. Encoded protein: CSTREPGTDTQYF.